A selection of T cell receptor beta chains follows, all from one sample in a study of early T cells in non-severe SARS-CoV-2 infection. One entry per CDR3 protein, called by TCRdb with MiXCR from the 5' RACE reads. The sample has 60,000 to 75,000 distinct CDR3 sequences, roughly 12% seen once. The sample here was whole blood, taken at baseline. Source of these receptors: an adult who was a healthcare worker with PCR-confirmed SARS-CoV-2 infection or an uninfected control (not recorded which). The conserved cysteine and the conserved F or W are not part of the CDR3 here. For some rows the clone size is stated as once, few or many, or as a class when expanded; others skip it.

clone size: few; J gene: TRBJ2-1; V gene: TRBV28; CDR3 protein: ASSWGRFLV
clone size: few; J gene: TRBJ1-1; V gene: TRBV14; CDR3 protein: ASSQDYFWYPPEDTEAF
clone size: -; J gene: TRBJ2-7; V gene: TRBV29-1; CDR3 protein: SGRGQNYEQY
clone size: few; J gene: TRBJ2-2; V gene: TRBV11-2; CDR3 protein: ASRRPAGGNTGELF
clone size: many; J gene: TRBJ1-5; V gene: TRBV7-9; CDR3 protein: ASSEQGSNQPQH
clone size: -; J gene: TRBJ1-4; V gene: TRBV10-1; CDR3 protein: ASSELEKLF
clone size: -; J gene: TRBJ1-6; V gene: TRBV27; CDR3 protein: ASRIAGTEGSPLH
clone size: -; J gene: TRBJ1-3; V gene: TRBV7-8; CDR3 protein: ASSPQGSSGNTIY
clone size: many; J gene: TRBJ2-5; V gene: TRBV12-5; CDR3 protein: ASGSGQGIETQY
clone size: -; J gene: TRBJ2-4; V gene: TRBV12-3/TRBV12-4; CDR3 protein: ASSLRPWLGGAAKNIQY
clone size: -; J gene: TRBJ2-1; V gene: TRBV29-1; CDR3 protein: SVSPEQF
clone size: few; J gene: TRBJ2-1; V gene: TRBV6-1; CDR3 protein: ASSGYRGDQDEQF
clone size: -; J gene: TRBJ1-6; V gene: TRBV7-2; CDR3 protein: ASSWDRDSYNSPLH
clone size: -; J gene: TRBJ2-1; V gene: TRBV2; CDR3 protein: ASANSGGASNEQF
clone size: -; J gene: TRBJ1-2; V gene: TRBV7-9; CDR3 protein: ASSLSTEIYGYT
clone size: few; J gene: TRBJ2-1; V gene: TRBV10-2; CDR3 protein: ASSEMSSYNEQF
clone size: many; J gene: TRBJ1-1; V gene: TRBV12-3/TRBV12-4; CDR3 protein: ASSLMRQGAF
clone size: many; J gene: TRBJ1-1; V gene: TRBV6-6; CDR3 protein: ASSRAVNTEAF
clone size: many; J gene: TRBJ2-7; V gene: TRBV20-1; CDR3 protein: SARPGQGPSYEQY
clone size: few; J gene: TRBJ2-5; V gene: TRBV6-2/TRBV6-3; CDR3 protein: ASRLTRGSETQY
clone size: many; J gene: TRBJ1-1; V gene: TRBV6-4; CDR3 protein: ASSASPGNTEAF
clone size: -; J gene: TRBJ2-5; V gene: TRBV28; CDR3 protein: ASSFSEAGETQY
clone size: few; J gene: TRBJ2-5; V gene: TRBV9; CDR3 protein: ASSVAGSGQETQY
clone size: few; J gene: TRBJ1-1; V gene: TRBV6-2/TRBV6-3; CDR3 protein: ASSYGGYTEAF
clone size: few; J gene: TRBJ2-1; V gene: TRBV12-3/TRBV12-4; CDR3 protein: ASTPSGLYNEQF
clone size: many; J gene: TRBJ1-4; V gene: TRBV12-3/TRBV12-4; CDR3 protein: ASSPRPPTNEKLF
clone size: few; J gene: TRBJ2-1; V gene: TRBV7-7; CDR3 protein: ASSLVPGNEQF
clone size: -; J gene: TRBJ2-7; V gene: TRBV29-1; CDR3 protein: SVWGQSYEQY
clone size: -; J gene: TRBJ2-1; V gene: TRBV4-1; CDR3 protein: ASSQAAEGANEQF
clone size: many; J gene: TRBJ2-3; V gene: TRBV10-3; CDR3 protein: AIRENQGERTDTQY
clone size: -; J gene: TRBJ2-7; V gene: TRBV7-2; CDR3 protein: ASSLGPGGGGEQY
clone size: -; J gene: TRBJ1-6; V gene: TRBV4-3; CDR3 protein: ASSQDRGFYSPLH
clone size: many; J gene: TRBJ2-7; V gene: TRBV5-1; CDR3 protein: ASSENYEQY
clone size: -; J gene: TRBJ1-5; V gene: TRBV7-8; CDR3 protein: ASSPTIDRNNQPQH
clone size: few; J gene: TRBJ2-3; V gene: TRBV6-5; CDR3 protein: ASIPDRGQADTQY
clone size: few; J gene: TRBJ2-1; V gene: TRBV20-1; CDR3 protein: SAPTSGGTGDEQF
clone size: -; J gene: TRBJ2-7; V gene: TRBV27; CDR3 protein: ASSSGPLYEQY
clone size: few; J gene: TRBJ2-5; V gene: TRBV11-2; CDR3 protein: ASSRRTYQETQY
clone size: -; J gene: TRBJ2-3; V gene: TRBV5-1; CDR3 protein: ASSLARTGGADTQY
clone size: -; J gene: TRBJ2-2; V gene: TRBV6-2/TRBV6-3; CDR3 protein: ASSPSGSDVGELF